The clone carrying this T cell receptor beta chain was found many times. The sample originates from a study of CD8+CD57+ T cells in acquired aplastic anemia. The CDR3 totals 13 residues. The germline V gene has CDR1 SGHAT and CDR2 FQDESV (reference sequence). The V end was cut by 1 base, the J end by 1 base, with 5 bases between. Genomic DNA provided the template from which TCR beta VDJ and CDR3 profiles were obtained. TCRdb reprocessed the reads with MiXCR, giving one entry per CDR3 protein. The sample comprises about 42,000 distinct CDR3 sequences, approximately 71% of which are singletons, and 20% to 25% rests with the top ten.

V is TRBV11-1 and J is TRBJ2-7; D unclear. This receptor was taken from a human donor in good health, serving as a control. Material for sequencing was sorted CD4+, CD8+, or CD8+CD57+ T cells (not recorded which) from PBMCs. The CDR3 DNA reads as TGTGCCAGCAGCTTAGTACATTCCTACGAGCAGTACTTC. Translated: CASSLVHSYEQYF.